Following are 8 T cell receptor beta chains from one sample sequenced in a study of T-cell memory formation after mild COVID-19. TCRdb re-derived calls from the 5' RACE reads in MiXCR, one entry per CDR3 protein. The sample records under 700,000 distinct CDR3 sequences, 20% being singletons. Sequencing was carried out using PBMCs or a T cell subset sorted from them (not recorded which). These TCRs come from an adult woman who had mild COVID-19 (a few samples of this study predate the infection). Cell type and time point are not known.

The J gene is TRBJ2-7, the V gene TRBV20-1; 9 bases agree with TRBD2. Germline CDR1 is DFQATT and CDR2 is SNEGSKA (reference sequence). The V segment lost 5 bases and the J segment 4 bases; nucleotides outside the gene matches: 12. CDR3 size: 15 residues. The CDR3 sequence is CSASPLTSGGYEQYF. CDR3 nucleotides: TGCAGTGCTTCCCCCCTGACTAGCGGTGGTTACGAGCAGTACTTC.

In this sample, this clonotype turned up many times. The DNA of the CDR3 is TGTGCCAGCAGCACCGGGACAGGGGCAGATACGCAGTATTTT. Protein: CASSTGTGADTQYF. The genes are TRBV7-8 and TRBJ2-3; 10 bases match TRBD1. The CDR3 is 14 amino acids. The V gene's germline CDR1 is SGHVS and CDR2 FQNEAQ. V was clipped by 5 bases and J by 4 bases; unmatched bases: 3. Together with reference TRBV7-8 and TRBJ2-3, the CDR3 gives the full variable domain: GAGVSQSPRYKVAKRGQDVALRCDPISGHVSLFWYQQALGQGPEFLTYFQNEAQLDKSGLPSDRFFAERPEGSVSTLKIQRTQQEDSAVYLCASSTGTGADTQYFGPGTRLTVL.

The chain combines TRBV11-2 with TRBJ2-1; D unclear. This CDR3 comprises 15 residues. CDR1 is SGHAT and CDR2 is FQNNGV in the germline V gene. V was clipped by 1 base and J by 4 bases, with 11 bases between them. The CDR3 DNA sequence: TGTGCCAGCAGCTTAGCTCGTGGGGTATACAATGAGCAGTTCTTC. This codes for CASSLARGVYNEQFF.

The chain employs TRBV20-1 and TRBJ2-3; 11 bases agree with TRBD2. V gave up 0 bases and J gave up 6 bases; unmatched junction bases: 5. CDR3 length: 15 amino acids. Germline lookup yields CDR1 DFQATT and CDR2 SNEGSKA (reference sequence). The CDR3 coding sequence is TGCAGTGCTAGAGATGTAGCGGGAGGGCCGGATACGCAGTATTTT. It translates to CSARDVAGGPDTQYF.

J is TRBJ2-2 and V is TRBV27; D is unresolved. CDR3 length: 14 amino acids. Germline V gives CDR1 MNHEY, CDR2 SMNVEV (reference sequence). V dropped 6 bases and J dropped 7 bases, with 15 bases sitting between them. Written as DNA, the CDR3 is TGTGCCAGCAGCCCCAGTCCCAGTTTCGGGGAGCTGTTTTTT. Protein product: CASSPSPSFGELFF.

This clonotype has just a few counts. The chain's CDR3 is CAISAGQYQETQYF. Written as DNA, the CDR3 is TGTGCCATCAGTGCTGGCCAGTACCAAGAGACCCAGTACTTC. The V gene is TRBV10-3, the J gene TRBJ2-5, with D unclear. CDR1 and CDR2 from the germline V gene are ENHRY and SYGVKD. Deletions cut 4 bases from V and 0 bases from J, with 9 bases between. This CDR3 region has 14 residues.

The chain employs TRBV29-1 and TRBJ1-4, with a weak D call TRBD1 (5 bases). Germline lookup yields CDR1 SQVTM and CDR2 ANQGSEA. The CDR3 is made up of 13 amino acids. Trimming pared 7 bases from V and 4 bases from J, leaving 13 bases between. This CDR3 is CSASHGGNEKLFF. The CDR3 region has the DNA TGCAGCGCCAGTCATGGGGGTAATGAAAAACTGTTTTTT.

V usage is TRBV29-1 and J usage is TRBJ2-1; TRBD1 matches at 8 bases. The CDR3 is made up of 13 amino acids. CDR1 is SQVTM, CDR2 ANQGSEA, per germline. Trimming at V came to 3 bases and at J to 2 bases, leaving 0 bases not matched to a gene. This CDR3 reads CSVEDRAYNEQFF. CDR3 sequence (DNA): TGCAGCGTTGAGGACAGGGCCTACAATGAGCAGTTCTTC.